A selection of T cell receptor beta chains follows, all from one sample in a study of OX40 agonist ivuxolimab in advanced cancers. Method: immunoSEQ multiplex PCR; TCRdb's copy keeps in-frame clones and lacks some. The data contain roughly 67,000 clones, around 83% of them seen just once; the ten biggest clones take up around 1.7%. Specimen: CD4+ or CD8+ T cells sorted from blood, collected in a trial of the OX40 agonist ivuxolimab. These receptors all stem from an adult with an advanced solid tumor such as melanoma, head and neck, liver or kidney cancer. CDR3s include the opening cysteine and the closing phenylalanine or tryptophan. Expanded clones get a size class; other rows say once, few or many, or leave the size out.

j_call | v_call | clone_size | cdr3_aa
TRBJ1-2 | TRBV19 | . | CASSSGARTSYGYGYTF
TRBJ2-7 | TRBV29-1 | . | CSARNRDRSSEQYF
TRBJ1-6 | TRBV15 | few | CATSGRDTNSPLHF
TRBJ1-1 | TRBV5-6 | . | CASSWFRGRGNTEAFF
TRBJ2-7 | TRBV18 | . | CASSPGQPHYEQYF
TRBJ2-7 | TRBV27 | . | CASARAALYEQYF
TRBJ2-7 | TRBV15 | few | CATSRESGEGYEQYF
TRBJ1-5 | TRBV5-8 | . | CASSSSDRVGKAQHF
TRBJ1-2 | TRBV7-2 | . | CASSFQPPYTF
TRBJ1-3 | TRBV7-2 | . | CASSLGAPSTGNTIYF
TRBJ1-2 | TRBV7-2 | . | CASRFGLEGTYGYTF
TRBJ2-6 | TRBV7-2 | . | CASSLQGVGANVLTF
TRBJ2-5 | TRBV7-7 | . | CASSLAAGVETQYF
TRBJ2-7 | TRBV27 | . | CASSSPPGRGRDEQYF
TRBJ2-1 | TRBV4-1 | few | CASSQSYPGLRGNEQFF
TRBJ2-7 | TRBV7-9 | once | CASSRTPSGGGYEQYF
TRBJ2-1 | TRBV28 | . | CASSLGGSRPNEQFF
TRBJ1-5 | TRBV19 | . | CASKGGVNNQPQHF
TRBJ2-7 | TRBV27 | . | CASSFQGRYEQYF
TRBJ2-3 | TRBV14 | . | CASYRSGRMGDTQYF
TRBJ2-3 | TRBV4-1 | . | CASRLEWGTDTQYF
TRBJ2-4 | TRBV5-1 | . | CASSFGVTMAKNIQYF
TRBJ2-5 | TRBV5-4 | . | CASSATGKETQYF
TRBJ2-7 | TRBV4-1 | . | CASSQPTGTSGSGYEQYF
TRBJ2-7 | TRBV6-5 | . | CASSYGGIRPYEQYF
TRBJ2-7 | TRBV29-1 | once | CSVGPRQGAYEQYF
TRBJ2-1 | TRBV27 | . | CASSAYTSGSSREQFF
TRBJ1-1 | TRBV4-2 | few | CASSQEPGTNTEAFF
TRBJ2-7 | TRBV5-4 | . | CASSFQAYEQYF
TRBJ2-2 | TRBV19 | . | CASSVLTNTGELFF
TRBJ2-2 | TRBV28 | . | CASSPPGQGRTGELFF
TRBJ2-5 | TRBV7-2 | . | CASSLSLHGQETQYF
TRBJ1-1 | TRBV7-2 | . | CASSLDGQGDTEAFF
TRBJ2-7 | TRBV28 | . | CASSTIRGDSYEQYF
TRBJ2-3 | TRBV19 | . | CASSIGGSGPGDTQYF
TRBJ1-1 | TRBV6-5 | . | CASRLGGGHTEAFF
TRBJ1-5 | TRBV6-1 | . | CASTWDSNQPQHF
TRBJ2-4 | TRBV7-2 | once | CASSFRAQAKNIQYF
TRBJ2-2 | TRBV18 | once | CASSLDSTGELFF
TRBJ1-1 | TRBV28 | . | CASSSGQENTEAFF
TRBJ1-1 | TRBV7-6 | once | CASSPTGYTEAFF
TRBJ2-5 | TRBV7-8 | . | CASSPGLAEETQYF
TRBJ2-7 | TRBV4-1 | once | CASSPAPGRDYEQYF
TRBJ1-1 | TRBV30 | . | CAWRVTREAFF
TRBJ1-2 | TRBV29-1 | . | CSVVPLGTGTYGYTF
TRBJ1-5 | TRBV18 | . | CASSSGTADQPQHF
TRBJ2-7 | TRBV19 | . | CASSKSSYEQYF
TRBJ2-7 | TRBV6-1 | . | CASRGRAIDEQYF
TRBJ2-2 | TRBV28 | . | CASSSGGSGTGELFF
TRBJ2-2 | TRBV15 | . | CATSRDYAGELFF
TRBJ2-2 | TRBV5-1 | . | CASSWGLAGNTGELFF
TRBJ2-5 | TRBV7-9 | . | CAGGGSGETQYF
TRBJ2-7 | TRBV10-3 | . | CAISLDRTAYEQYF
TRBJ2-5 | TRBV9 | . | CASSVEGYQETQYF
TRBJ2-3 | TRBV6-5 | . | CASRRDLAADTQYF
TRBJ2-1 | TRBV9 | . | CASSAFYNEQFF
TRBJ2-7 | TRBV7-2 | . | CASSLDRENEQYF